The T cell receptor (beta chain) under discussion was sequenced for a study of somatic mutations in cytotoxic T cells in rheumatoid arthritis. Study overall: The researchers flow-sorted some T-cell populations stained with V beta antibodies and got nearly 100% purity, and these included V beta1+ cells sequenced for TCRB.

Germline V gives CDR1 SGHRS, CDR2 YFSETQ. V gave up 4 bases and J gave up 5 bases; unmatched junction bases: 7. CDR3 size: 15 residues. On this clone: Its cognate antigen is unknown.

Study findings and constraints: The clonality of CD8+ T cells was not significantly different between rheumatoid arthritis patients and age-matched healthy controls. For rheumatoid arthritis patients, the slight TRBV07 underrepresentation lacked multiple-comparison adjustment. The study found that the largest CD8+ clone exceeded 20% of CD8+ cells in 8 of 65 patients.

Sequencing was performed with immunoSEQ multiplex PCR; in TCRdb, only in-frame clones are kept and a portion is missing. The sample comprises over 10,000 clones, roughly four fifths of which are singletons, and approximately 14% rests with the top ten. This TCR was recovered from a woman aged 55-70 years in good health. The genes are TRBV5-1 and TRBJ1-1; TRBD1 matches 11 bases. Sequenced sample: CD8+ T cells sorted from blood. For the CDR3, the DNA is TGCGCCAGCAGCCCGGAGGGGACAGGGGGAACTGAAGCTTTCTTT. It translates to CASSPEGTGGTEAFF. Full variable domain (missing parts from reference TRBV5-1 and TRBJ1-1): KAGVTQTPRYLIKTRGQQVTLSCSPISGHRSVSWYQQTPGQGLQFLFEYFSETQRNKGNFPGRFSGRQFSNSRSEMNVSTLELGDSALYLCASSPEGTGGTEAFFGQGTRLTVV.